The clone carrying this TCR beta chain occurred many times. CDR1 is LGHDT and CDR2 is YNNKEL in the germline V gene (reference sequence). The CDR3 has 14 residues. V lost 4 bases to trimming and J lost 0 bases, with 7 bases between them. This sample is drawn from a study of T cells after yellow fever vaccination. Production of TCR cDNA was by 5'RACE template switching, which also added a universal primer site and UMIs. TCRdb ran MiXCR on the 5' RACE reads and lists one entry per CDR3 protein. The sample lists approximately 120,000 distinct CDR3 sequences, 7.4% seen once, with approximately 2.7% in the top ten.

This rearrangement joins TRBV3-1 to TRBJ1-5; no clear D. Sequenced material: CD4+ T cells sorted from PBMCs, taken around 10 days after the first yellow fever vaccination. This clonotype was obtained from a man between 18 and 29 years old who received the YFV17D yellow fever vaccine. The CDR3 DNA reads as TGTGCCAGCAGCCGGACTTATAGCAATCAGCCCCAGCATTTT. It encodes CASSRTYSNQPQHF.